This TCR beta chain was found in a study of response to subunit inactivated influenza vaccine. MiXCR, run by TCRdb on the RT-PCR reads, gives a single entry per CDR3 protein. The table records around 480,000 distinct CDR3 sequences, roughly 9.7% of them present only once. General study findings and limits: There was a suggestion from the authors that each seasonal influenza vaccination recruits few new T cells.

Germline V lookup: CDR1 KGHSH, CDR2 LQKENI. The length of the CDR3 is 17 residues. Trimming pared 3 bases from V and 3 bases from J, leaving 19 bases between. As concerns this clonotype: What it binds is unknown.

This specimen consisted of PBMCs from blood, obtained more than 35 days after vaccination. The chain is built from TRBV18 and TRBJ2-3, with D perhaps TRBD2 (6 bases). The source of this sequence is a man aged 50-59 years who received an inactivated influenza vaccine. The CDR3 loop is CASSPNARLGGTDTQYF. The CDR3 coding sequence is TGTGCCAGCTCACCCAACGCTAGGCTTGGAGGGACAGATACGCAGTATTTT. Full variable domain (remainder filled in from reference TRBV18 and TRBJ2-3): NAGVMQNPRHLVRRRGQEARLRCSPMKGHSHVYWYRQLPEEGLKFMVYLQKENIIDESGMPKERFSAEFPKEGPSILRIQQVVRGDSAAYFCASSPNARLGGTDTQYFGPGTRLTVL.